These 13 T cell receptor beta chains share one sample of origin, sequenced in a study of control samples from healthy donors and cancer patients. Measured with immunoSEQ multiplex PCR; TCRdb has only the in-frame clones, and not every one. The sample shows 150,000 to 200,000 clones, about 94% of them seen only once. The sample taken for sequencing was blood. The receptor set was obtained from a woman in her 40s in good health.

V is TRBV19 and J is TRBJ1-5, with D tentatively TRBD1 (6 bases). From germline, CDR1 is LNHDA and CDR2 SQIVND (reference sequence). V lost 2 bases, J lost 3 bases, and 8 bases lay in between. This CDR3 has 14 residues. The CDR3 sequence: CASSITGSNQPQHF. DNA for the CDR3: TGTGCCAGTAGTATAACAGGGTCCAATCAGCCCCAGCATTTT.

The chain recombines TRBV3-1 (or the pseudogene TRBV3-2) with TRBJ2-1; D uncertain. The germline V gene has CDR1 LGHDT and CDR2 YNNKEL (reference sequence). There are 14 residues in the CDR3. Trimming removed 1 base at V and 3 bases at J, with 7 bases between. The CDR3 region is CASSQGRNYNEQFF. The DNA of the CDR3 is TGTGCCAGCAGCCAAGGACGGAACTACAATGAGCAGTTCTTC.

The sample holds one count of this clone. This chain uses TRBV10-3 with TRBJ2-1; D unclear. Germline-derived CDR1 and CDR2 are ENHRY and SYGVKD. CDR3 length: 15 amino acids. Trimming stripped 6 bases from V and 3 bases from J, with 15 bases between. CDR3 amino acids: CAISVQLGNYNEQFF. The CDR3 DNA reads as TGTGCCATCAGCGTACAGCTAGGAAACTACAATGAGCAGTTCTTC.

This clone is a singleton in its sample. This chain joins TRBV11-2 and TRBJ2-2; D may be TRBD1 (5 bases). Germline V gene sequence: CDR1 SGHAT, CDR2 FQNNGV. This CDR3 has 16 amino acids. Deletions cut 1 base from V and 6 bases from J, with 15 bases between. In nucleotides, the CDR3 is TGTGCCAGCAGCTTAGTGGCAGGGAATAGAGCCGGGGAGCTGTTTTTT. This sequence encodes CASSLVAGNRAGELFF.

The chain has TRBV6-5 and TRBJ1-5, with 9 bases lining up with TRBD1. The V gene's germline CDR1 is MNHEY and CDR2 SVGAGI. The CDR3 runs to 15 residues. Trimming removed 5 bases from V and 6 bases from J; junction bases left unmatched: 8. CDR3 amino acids: CASSRDREIGQPQHF. The CDR3 nucleotides read TGTGCCAGCAGTCGGGACAGGGAAATCGGTCAGCCCCAGCATTTT.

The chain combines TRBV7-3 with TRBJ2-1; 8 positions agree with TRBD1. The length of the CDR3 is 14 residues. The germline CDR1 and CDR2 sequences are SGHTA and FQGTGA. Trimming cost V 6 bases and J 4 bases; bases outside gene matches: 5. CDR3 in DNA: TGTGCCAGCAGTTCCGGGACAGGATACAATGAGCAGTTCTTC. The encoded protein is CASSSGTGYNEQFF.

CDR3 sequence reads: CASSVSPGADEQFF. In nucleotides, the CDR3 is TGTGCCAGCAGCGTCTCCCCGGGCGCCGATGAGCAGTTCTTC. J is TRBJ2-1 and V is TRBV9; D is ambiguous. Germline values: CDR1 SGDLS, CDR2 YYNGEE. V lost 2 bases and J 8 bases, leaving 14 bases between the germline ends. The CDR3 has 14 residues.

The gene calls are TRBV7-9 and TRBJ2-7; tentative D call: TRBD1 (6 bases). Germline V gene sequence: CDR1 SEHNR, CDR2 FQNEAQ (reference sequence). The V gene lost 5 bases and the J gene lost 6 bases, with 14 bases spanning the gap. The length of the CDR3 is 13 residues. The CDR3 loop is CASSQTGIGEQYF. As DNA, the CDR3 is TGTGCCAGCAGCCAGACAGGTATCGGCGAGCAGTACTTC.

This rearrangement joins TRBV27 to TRBJ1-4, with D maybe TRBD1 (6 bases). The CDR3 is 13 residues long. V lost 2 bases and J lost 5, with 6 bases in between. CDR1 and CDR2 from the germline V gene are MNHEY and SMNVEV (reference sequence). The CDR3 loop reads CASSLQGNEKLFF. In nucleotides, the CDR3 is TGTGCCAGCAGTTTACAGGGGAATGAAAAACTGTTTTTT.

The CDR3 sequence: CASSLEWSTGELFF. The CDR3 bases are TGTGCCAGCAGCTTAGAATGGTCCACCGGGGAGCTGTTTTTT. The gene calls are TRBV7-2 and TRBJ2-2; D is uncertain. V was shortened by 1 base and J by 4 bases, with 7 bases between the two germline ends. The CDR3 consists of 14 residues. Per the germline V gene, CDR1 is SGHTA and CDR2 is FQGNSA.

The chain uses TRBV19 and TRBJ2-3, with 8 bases lining up with TRBD2. The CDR3 has 13 amino acids. Germline V lookup: CDR1 LNHDA, CDR2 SQIVND (reference sequence). Trimming removed 7 bases from V and 6 bases from J; junction bases left unmatched: 6. CDR3 nucleotide sequence: TGTGCCAGTACAGGGGCGGGAGGCGATACGCAGTATTTT. Translation: CASTGAGGDTQYF.

This chain links TRBV5-6 with TRBJ1-1; D not resolved. V lost 1 base and J 5 bases, leaving 6 bases between the germline ends. CDR1 and CDR2 from the germline V gene are SGHDT and YYEEEE. The CDR3 runs 12 residues. CDR3 bases: TGTGCCAGCAGCTTGACAAGGACTGAAGCTTTCTTT. The encoded protein is CASSLTRTEAFF.

The V gene is TRBV10-1, the J gene TRBJ1-5; D is uncertain. The V and J ends lost 4 bases and 10 bases respectively, with 8 bases between them. This CDR3 has 11 amino acids. Germline-derived CDR1 and CDR2 are WNHNN and SYGVQD (reference sequence). CDR3 sequence (DNA): TGCGCCAGCAGTGTGGGCATCCCCCAGCATTTT. The encoded protein is CASSVGIPQHF.